Shown below are 30 T cell receptor beta chains from a single sample sequenced in a study of blood T cell repertoires in COVID-19. Generated by immunoSEQ multiplex PCR, the TCRdb table keeps only in-frame clones and is missing some. The sample has fewer than 250,000 clones, 65% to 90% seen once. Sequenced material: peripheral blood. These receptor sequences come from a man between 45 and 60 years old with acute or convalescent COVID-19.

This clone was observed a few times. The chain joins TRBV28 to TRBJ1-3; tentative D call: TRBD1 (6 bases). V lost 5 bases to trimming and J lost 2 bases, with 13 bases between them. Germline loops: CDR1 MDHEN, CDR2 SYDVKM. The CDR3 spans 15 residues. CDR3 protein: CASSAGTFTGNTIYF. The CDR3 DNA follows: TGTGCCAGCAGTGCCGGGACATTCACTGGAAACACCATATATTTT.

The CDR3, as DNA: TGTGCCAGCAGCCTAACAGGGGTTAGCAATCAGCCCCAGCATTTT. It codes for CASSLTGVSNQPQHF. The gene calls are TRBV6-2 or TRBV6-3 and TRBJ1-5; 7 bases match TRBD1. The CDR3 consists of 15 residues. Germline values: CDR1 MNHEY, CDR2 SVGEGT. V lost 6 bases and J lost 0; bases outside the gene matches: 5.

CDR3 nucleotide sequence: TGTGCCAGCAGCTTAGGCGGGGGGCAAAGCTATAGCAATCAGCCCCAGCATTTT. Its translation is CASSLGGGQSYSNQPQHF. This chain joins TRBV7-2 and TRBJ1-5; D might be TRBD1 (6 bases). CDR1 and CDR2 (germline): SGHTA, FQGNSA. The CDR3 totals 18 residues. V lost 1 base to trimming and J lost 0 bases, with 16 bases between them.

The rearrangement uses TRBV19 and TRBJ1-4; 7 nucleotides agree with TRBD1. The germline CDR1 and CDR2 sequences are LNHDA and SQIVND (reference sequence). The CDR3 contains 16 residues. J lost 7 bases, V lost 5 bases, and 13 bases had no gene match. The CDR3 sequence: CASSPGATGRGEKLFF. In DNA form, the CDR3 reads TGTGCCAGTAGTCCCGGGGCGACAGGGCGAGGTGAAAAACTGTTTTTT.

The chain couples TRBV11-2 to TRBJ1-4, with D possibly matching TRBD1 (5 bases). The V gene lost 1 base and the J gene lost 2 bases, with 8 bases spanning the gap. The CDR3 is 15 amino acids. Germline V lookup: CDR1 SGHAT, CDR2 FQNNGV. The CDR3 DNA reads TGTGCCAGCAGCTTAGTTGCAGGGACTAATGAAAAACTGTTTTTT. Encoded protein: CASSLVAGTNEKLFF.

This clone was detected a few times. The V call is TRBV5-1, the J call TRBJ1-2; TRBD1 matches 9 bases. V was pared by 2 bases and J by 8 bases, with 10 bases of the junction left unmatched. The V gene's germline CDR1 is SGHRS and CDR2 YFSETQ. The CDR3 is 15 residues long. This CDR3 is CASSLSGGTGKGYTF. CDR3 nucleotide sequence: TGCGCCAGCAGCTTAAGCGGCGGGACAGGGAAAGGCTACACCTTC.

The chain recombines TRBV2 with TRBJ1-2; TRBD1 matches 7 bases. With 6 bases clipped from V and 3 bases from J, the junction kept 4 bases outside the gene matches. The CDR3 contains 13 residues. The germline CDR1 and CDR2 sequences are SNHLY and FYNNEI. The CDR3 DNA reads TGTGCCAGCAGAGCCGGGACAGACTATGGCTACACCTTC. Translation gives CASRAGTDYGYTF.

The rearrangement uses TRBV6-6 and TRBJ1-3; D might be TRBD1 (6 bases). V lost 6 bases to trimming and J lost 0 bases, with 12 bases between them. Germline V gene sequence: CDR1 MNHNY, CDR2 SVGAGI (reference sequence). The CDR3 has 15 residues. The CDR3: CASRETGSSGNTIYF. The DNA for the CDR3 is TGTGCCAGCAGGGAGACAGGTAGCTCTGGAAACACCATATATTTT.

CDR3 DNA sequence: TGTGCCAGCAGCTTAACAGGGGGCCCCTCTGAAGCTTTCTTT. Its protein is CASSLTGGPSEAFF. The chain couples TRBV7-9 to TRBJ1-1; 9 positions agree with TRBD1. V was clipped by 2 bases and J by 6 bases; unmatched bases: 4. The CDR3 runs to 14 residues. CDR1 and CDR2 (germline): SEHNR, FQNEAQ (reference sequence).

V gene TRBV5-1 combines with J gene TRBJ2-3, with D uncertain. The CDR3 runs 11 residues. V lost 0 bases, J lost 6 bases, and 2 bases lay in between. Germline V CDR1 and CDR2: SGHRS, YFSETQ. CDR3 sequence: CASSLADTQYF. CDR3 sequence (DNA): TGCGCCAGCAGCTTGGCGGATACGCAGTATTTT. The full variable domain, in which reference TRBV5-1 and TRBJ2-3 provide the parts outside the CDR3, is KAGVTQTPRYLIKTRGQQVTLSCSPISGHRSVSWYQQTPGQGLQFLFEYFSETQRNKGNFPGRFSGRQFSNSRSEMNVSTLELGDSALYLCASSLADTQYFGPGTRLTVL.

The V gene is TRBV27, the J gene TRBJ1-2, with D possibly TRBD1 on 6 matching bases. Between the trimmed V and J ends, which lost 4 bases and 0 bases, there was a span of 12 bases. The CDR3 extends over 15 amino acids. From germline, CDR1 is MNHEY and CDR2 SMNVEV (reference sequence). The CDR3 loop reads CASSSRDTPNYGYTF. The CDR3 coding sequence is TGTGCCAGCAGTTCCCGGGACACCCCTAACTATGGCTACACCTTC.

This chain links TRBV19 with TRBJ2-1; maybe TRBD2 (6 bases). V lost 3 bases, J lost 1 base, and 10 bases lay in between. This CDR3 region has 15 residues. Germline values: CDR1 LNHDA, CDR2 SQIVND (reference sequence). The CDR3 DNA is TGTGCCAGTAGTATGGACGGGGGATCCTACAATGAGCAGTTCTTC. This sequence encodes CASSMDGGSYNEQFF.

This chain uses TRBV18 with TRBJ2-7; 7 nucleotides match TRBD1. V gave up 6 bases and J gave up 4 bases; unmatched junction bases: 12. This CDR3 spans 15 amino acids. Germline CDR1 reads KGHSH; CDR2 reads LQKENI. The CDR3 loop reads CASSADRDSLYEQYF. In DNA form, the CDR3 reads TGTGCCAGCTCGGCGGATCGGGACAGCCTTTACGAGCAGTACTTC.

A word on this clone: The sample has other DNA sequences that encode this CDR3 too. The chain recombines TRBV7-3 with TRBJ1-1; D is unresolved. Trimming took off 3 bases at V and 1 base at J, with 6 bases between the two ends. This CDR3 region has 13 residues. Looked up from germline, CDR1 is SGHTA and CDR2 is FQGTGA. This chain's CDR3 is CASSFRGNTEAFF. The DNA of the CDR3 is TGTGCCAGCAGCTTCCGAGGGAACACTGAAGCTTTCTTT.

This chain uses TRBV19 with TRBJ1-5; maybe TRBD1 (6 bases). V lost 4 bases to trimming and J lost 1 base, with 14 bases between them. This CDR3 contains 16 residues. The germline V gene encodes CDR1 LNHDA and CDR2 SQIVND (reference sequence). DNA for the CDR3: TGTGCCAGTAGTAGTTTTCGGACAGCCAGCAATCAGCCCCAGCATTTT. Its protein product is CASSSFRTASNQPQHF.

This sequence joins TRBV10-3 and TRBJ1-5, with 9 bases aligning to TRBD1. The V and J ends lost 5 bases and 6 bases, in that order; junction bases with no gene match: 5. Germline V gene lookup returns CDR1 ENHRY and CDR2 SYGVKD. The CDR3 is 14 residues long. In nucleotides, the CDR3 is TGTGCCATCAGTTCCGACAGGGGGTTTCAGCCCCAGCATTTT. This codes for CAISSDRGFQPQHF.

The V gene is TRBV6-5, the J gene TRBJ1-6; 8 bases match TRBD1. V gave up 3 bases and J gave up 10 bases; unmatched junction bases: 5. CDR1 and CDR2 (germline): MNHEY, SVGAGI. The CDR3 extends over 14 amino acids. Here the CDR3 DNA reads TGTGCCAGCAGTTATGGGCAGGGGGCCTCACCCCTCCACTTT. Translation: CASSYGQGASPLHF.

The chain employs TRBV5-6 and TRBJ1-2; the D is unclear. The V gene lost 2 bases and the J gene lost 2 bases, with 7 bases spanning the gap. Germline V gene lookup returns CDR1 SGHDT and CDR2 YYEEEE. The CDR3 consists of 13 residues. The CDR3 reads CASSFGRNYGYTF. Written as DNA, the CDR3 is TGTGCCAGCAGCTTTGGCAGGAACTATGGCTACACCTTC.

This chain joins TRBV5-1 and TRBJ1-2; D is unclear. The CDR3 runs 17 residues. Germline V gene data show CDR1 as SGHRS and CDR2 as YFSETQ. The V end lost 0 bases, the J end lost 5 bases, and 20 bases lay between the germline ends. The CDR3 nucleotides are TGCGCCAGCAGCTTGGTCTTTGGCAGCAACGACTTATATGGCTACACCTTC. It encodes CASSLVFGSNDLYGYTF.

The rearrangement links TRBV27 to TRBJ2-6; no clear D gene. The CDR3 extends over 15 amino acids. Germline-derived CDR1 and CDR2 are MNHEY and SMNVEV (reference sequence). Trimming took off 1 base at V and 0 bases at J, with 4 bases between the two ends. In nucleotides, the CDR3 is TGTGCCAGCAGTTTATTCCGCTCTGGGGCCAACGTCCTGACTTTC. Translated: CASSLFRSGANVLTF.

This sequence joins TRBV7-8 and TRBJ2-2, with 7 bases that match TRBD1. The CDR3 consists of 15 residues. Germline V gives CDR1 SGHVS, CDR2 FQNEAQ. V dropped 4 bases and J dropped 2; count of bases not matched to a gene: 4. CDR3: CASSSGQFNTGELFF. DNA of the CDR3: TGTGCCAGCAGCTCGGGACAGTTCAACACCGGGGAGCTGTTTTTT. The complete variable domain, with remaining parts taken from reference TRBV7-8 and TRBJ2-2, reads GAGVSQSPRYKVAKRGQDVALRCDPISGHVSLFWYQQALGQGPEFLTYFQNEAQLDKSGLPSDRFFAERPEGSVSTLKIQRTQQEDSAVYLCASSSGQFNTGELFFGEGSRLTVL.

V gene TRBV10-3 combines with J gene TRBJ1-2, with D possibly TRBD1 on 6 matching bases. The CDR3 runs to 16 residues. Germline V CDR1 and CDR2: ENHRY, SYGVKD. V lost 4 bases to trimming and J lost 3 bases, with 18 bases between them. The CDR3: CAISGQDKPSYYGYTF. CDR3 bases: TGTGCCATCAGTGGACAGGATAAGCCCTCCTACTATGGCTACACCTTC.

This clone was seen once. The CDR3 DNA reads as TGTGCCAGCAGCTTAGTCCAGTACAATGAGCAGTTCTTC. Amino acids: CASSLVQYNEQFF. The rearrangement links TRBV7-2 to TRBJ2-1; D not resolved. This CDR3 contains 13 residues. V lost 1 base to trimming and J lost 4 bases, with 5 bases between them. CDR1 SGHTA and CDR2 FQGNSA come from the germline V gene.

This clone appeared once. This chain uses TRBV6-1 with TRBJ1-4, with 8 bases aligning to TRBD1. The CDR3 runs to 16 residues. Germline CDR1 is MNHNS and CDR2 is SASEGT. The trim removed 3 bases at V and 0 bases at J, leaving 3 bases unmatched. CDR3 amino acids: CASSETGAATNEKLFF. The DNA for the CDR3 is TGTGCCAGCAGTGAGACAGGGGCAGCAACTAATGAAAAACTGTTTTTT.

The gene calls are TRBV2 and TRBJ2-7; 7 bases map to TRBD1. This CDR3 has 18 residues. V dropped 6 bases and J dropped 2; count of bases not matched to a gene: 19. Germline CDR1 is SNHLY and CDR2 is FYNNEI. CDR3: CASRDHRKRTGETYEQYF. The CDR3 nucleotides are TGTGCCAGCAGGGATCATCGAAAAAGGACAGGCGAGACCTACGAGCAGTACTTC.

The rearrangement links TRBV5-4 to TRBJ1-6, with no clear D. There are 15 residues in the CDR3. The ends were cut back, 4 bases at V and 10 bases at J, with 18 bases in the middle. The germline V gene encodes CDR1 SGHNT and CDR2 YYREEE (reference sequence). CDR3 region: CASSPPGQVQSPLHF. The DNA of the CDR3 is TGTGCCAGCAGCCCCCCTGGGCAAGTCCAATCACCCCTCCACTTT. Variable domain in full (rest from reference TRBV5-4 and TRBJ1-6): ETGVTQSPTHLIKTRGQQVTLRCSSQSGHNTVSWYQQALGQGPQFIFQYYREEENGRGNFPPRFSGLQFPNYSSELNVNALELDDSALYLCASSPPGQVQSPLHFGNGTRLTVT.

This chain connects TRBV6-5 to TRBJ1-2; 12 bases line up with TRBD1. The germline gives CDR1 MNHEY, CDR2 SVGAGI. The CDR3 has 14 amino acids. Trimming at V came to 8 bases and at J to 4 bases, leaving 5 bases not matched to a gene. The CDR3 nucleotides read TGTGCCAGCCGGGACAGGGGGCCCTTCTATGGCTACACCTTC. It specifies CASRDRGPFYGYTF.

The chain recombines TRBV5-8 with TRBJ1-1; 9 nucleotides agree with TRBD1. This CDR3 spans 14 amino acids. J was trimmed by 4 bases and V by 4 bases; bases with no gene match: 5. The germline CDR1 and CDR2 sequences are SGHTS and YDEGEE. The CDR3 sequence is CASSRGQGATEAFF. CDR3 coding DNA: TGTGCCAGCAGCAGGGGACAGGGCGCCACTGAAGCTTTCTTT.

The rearrangement joins TRBV6-5 to TRBJ1-5; D call uncertain. Trimming took 0 bases from V and 7 from J, leaving 7 bases between them. Per germline, CDR1 MNHEY and CDR2 SVGAGI. This CDR3 has 13 residues. CDR3: CASSYSSVQPQHF. The DNA for the CDR3 is TGTGCCAGCAGTTACTCTTCGGTGCAGCCCCAGCATTTT.

J is TRBJ2-1 and V is TRBV6-5; 8 nucleotides align to TRBD2. The CDR3 runs 16 residues. Germline CDR1 and CDR2: MNHEY and SVGAGI. V was clipped by 2 bases and J by 2 bases; unmatched bases: 5. The CDR3 DNA reads as TGTGCCAGCAGTTACGGAGCGGGGGTCACCTACAATGAGCAGTTCTTC. It is translated as CASSYGAGVTYNEQFF.